This entry lists 22 T cell receptor beta chains sequenced from one sample in a study of T cells in Graves' hyperthyroidism and ophthalmopathy. The CDR3 regions of TCR beta were amplified from RNA transcripts. The primer set for the first-round RT-PCR of the TCR CDR3 was HTBI. TCRdb redid the calling of the multiplex PCR reads with MiXCR, one entry per CDR3 protein. The sample contains approximately 400,000 distinct CDR3 sequences, around 15% of which appear only once. The sequenced material came from blood. The receptor set was obtained from a woman aged 25-40 years with Graves' ophthalmopathy.

This clonotype was picked up many times. The J gene is TRBJ2-3, the V gene TRBV11-2; TRBD2 might be the D (5 bases). V lost 1 base and J 2 bases, leaving 16 bases between the germline ends. The germline gives CDR1 SGHAT, CDR2 FQNNGV. The CDR3 runs to 17 residues. CDR3 sequence (DNA): TGTGCCAGCAGCTTAGGCCTACGAGGGTTGTTCACAGATACGCAGTATTTT. Residues: CASSLGLRGLFTDTQYF.

The chain recombines TRBV20-1 with TRBJ1-5; 8 nucleotides match TRBD1. Germline CDR1 reads DFQATT; CDR2 reads SNEGSKA (reference sequence). CDR3 length equals 16 residues. V lost 5 bases to trimming and J lost 6 bases; unmatched junction nucleotides: 15. CDR3 sequence (DNA): TGCAGTGCTGGAGCTCTTAAGGACAGGGTGGGTCAGCCCCAGCATTTT. It encodes CSAGALKDRVGQPQHF.

Many counts were recorded for this clonotype. The V gene is TRBV10-3, the J gene TRBJ2-1; 8 nucleotides agree with TRBD2. Trimming removed 9 bases from V and 2 bases from J; junction bases left unmatched: 3. The germline V gene has CDR1 ENHRY and CDR2 SYGVKD. CDR3 length equals 13 residues. The CDR3 DNA reads TGTGCCATTCATAGCGGGGCCTACAATGAGCAGTTCTTC. This translates into CAIHSGAYNEQFF.

This clonotype was seen at least ten times. This chain links TRBV6-1 with TRBJ1-6; possibly TRBD1 for D (5 bases). Looked up from germline, CDR1 is MNHNS and CDR2 is SASEGT. Trimming removed 9 bases from V and 9 bases from J, with 18 bases in between. The CDR3 contains 14 residues. The CDR3 loop reads CASSQGVRGSPLHF. The CDR3 nucleotides are TGTGCCAGTTCGCAGGGTGTTCGGGGTTCACCCCTCCACTTT.

This clonotype was seen only once. This chain links TRBV7-9 with TRBJ1-1, with TRBD1 as a possible D gene (5 bases). The CDR3 has 15 amino acids. CDR1 is SEHNR, CDR2 FQNEAQ, per germline (reference sequence). Trimming pared 3 bases from V and 3 bases from J, leaving 14 bases between. The DNA for the CDR3 is TGTGCCAGCAGCTTCCCCGGGGGTAGGGACACTGAAGCTTTCTTT. Its protein product is CASSFPGGRDTEAFF.

In this sample, this clonotype turned up many times. This chain links TRBV25-1 with TRBJ2-7; unclear D gene. The CDR3 is 15 residues long. Germline V CDR1 and CDR2: MGHDK, SYGVNS. Trimming removed 7 bases from V and 3 bases from J, with 19 bases in between. The CDR3 region has the DNA TGTGCCAGCAACCCTCCTCGAGTTTACCTCTACGAGCAGTACTTC. This sequence encodes CASNPPRVYLYEQYF.

This clonotype was seen a handful of times. This chain joins TRBV4-1 and TRBJ1-4, with D perhaps matching TRBD1 (5 bases). The germline V and J ends were trimmed by 4 bases and 7 bases, with 16 bases remaining between them. Germline V gene data show CDR1 as MGHRA and CDR2 as YSYEKL. The CDR3 length is 15 residues. The CDR3 sequence: CASSPGGFGTEKLFF. In DNA, the CDR3 is TGCGCCAGCAGCCCAGGAGGCTTCGGGACTGAAAAACTGTTTTTT.

There are many counts of this clonotype. As DNA, the CDR3 is TGTGCCAGCAGCTTAGGACTAGCGACCGGGGAGCTGTTTTTT. This gives the protein CASSLGLATGELFF. The chain is built from TRBV11-2 and TRBJ2-2; the match to TRBD2 covers 8 bases. The junction had 0 bases not matched to a gene; V was cut back by 1 base and J by 5 bases. Germline assignment: CDR1 SGHAT and CDR2 FQNNGV. The length of the CDR3 is 14 residues.

The chain recombines TRBV11-2 with TRBJ2-1, with 16 bases fitting TRBD2. V lost 4 bases and J lost 8; bases outside the gene matches: 8. This CDR3 has 17 amino acids. Germline V CDR1 and CDR2: SGHAT, FQNNGV. This CDR3 reads CASSWEGLAGGLYEQFF. In DNA form, the CDR3 reads TGTGCCAGCAGCTGGGAGGGACTAGCGGGGGGGCTTTATGAGCAGTTCTTC.

Worth noting for this clonotype: The conserved phenylalanine or tryptophan is not found at the CDR3 terminus, so this likely reflects a read error. The rearrangement links TRBV12-3 or TRBV12-4 to TRBJ1-2; no reliable D call. This CDR3 is 11 amino acids long. The V gene lost 8 bases and the J gene lost 4 bases, with 8 bases spanning the gap. Here the CDR3 reads CASLGIYGYTL. The CDR3 nucleotides are TGTGCCAGCTTGGGGATCTATGGCTACACCCTC.

This clonotype was seen more than once but under ten times. The V call is TRBV27, the J call TRBJ1-4; D not certain. The CDR3 covers 14 residues. The germline V gene encodes CDR1 MNHEY and CDR2 SMNVEV (reference sequence). V was cut by 0 bases and J by 8 bases, with 10 bases left in between. The CDR3 coding sequence is TGTGCCAGCAGTTTATCGAATTACGGGGAAAAACTGTTTTTT. Protein: CASSLSNYGEKLFF.

This clonotype has a count of ten or more. For the CDR3, the DNA is TGTGCCTGGAGAACCGGGACAAAAAATCCTGAAGCTTTCTTT. Amino acid sequence: CAWRTGTKNPEAFF. V and J are TRBV30 and TRBJ1-1; possible D gene TRBD1, 6 bases. The CDR3 runs 14 residues. Germline V CDR1 and CDR2: GTSNPN, SVGIG (reference sequence). Trimming removed 3 bases at V and 6 bases at J, with 17 bases between. Full variable domain (outside the CDR3, taken from reference TRBV30 and TRBJ1-1): SQTIHQWPATLVQPVGSPLSLECTVEGTSNPNLYWYRQAAGRGLQLLFYSVGIGQISSEVPQNLSASRPQDRQFILSSKKLLLSDSGFYLCAWRTGTKNPEAFFGQGTRLTVV.

The chain employs TRBV6-4 and TRBJ1-5; D gene ambiguous. V was shortened by 9 bases and J by 4 bases, with 1 base between the two germline ends. The CDR3 is 9 amino acids. The germline gives CDR1 MRHNA, CDR2 SNTAGT. CDR3 in DNA: TGTGCCAGGAATCAGCCCCAGCATTTT. Its translation: CARNQPQHF.

This clonotype was recorded once. Just one base apart from a much larger clone, this may be a read error. CDR3 in amino acids: CASSIVPDHQPQHF. Here the CDR3 DNA reads TGTGCCAGTAGTATAGTGCCCGACCATCAGCCCCAGCATTTT. This chain connects TRBV19 to TRBJ1-5; D unclear. The length of the CDR3 is 14 residues. Germline CDR1 LNHDA, CDR2 SQIVND (reference sequence). Between the trimmed V and J ends, which lost 1 base and 5 bases, there was a span of 9 bases.

This clonotype was recorded many times. The chain combines TRBV28 with TRBJ2-7; 7 bases are a match to TRBD1. Trimming at V came to 3 bases and at J to 2 bases, leaving 10 bases not matched to a gene. The CDR3 is 16 residues long. Germline V lookup: CDR1 MDHEN, CDR2 SYDVKM. The CDR3 DNA reads as TGTGCCAGCAGTTTCTCGACAGGGCAAGGGACCTACGAGCAGTACTTC. It translates to CASSFSTGQGTYEQYF.

This chain links TRBV28 with TRBJ2-7; D unclear. Germline CDR1 reads MDHEN; CDR2 reads SYDVKM. Deletions cut 6 bases from V and 4 bases from J, with 10 bases between. The length of the CDR3 is 12 residues. Here the CDR3 DNA reads TGTGCCAGCAGGTATGGTGGGTACGAGCAGTACTTC. Translating gives CASRYGGYEQYF.

This clonotype was recorded a few times. V and J are TRBV29-1 and TRBJ2-5, with TRBD2 matching 8 bases. The CDR3 sequence is 15 residues long. Germline lookup yields CDR1 SQVTM and CDR2 ANQGSEA. J was trimmed by 1 base and V by 4 bases; bases with no gene match: 8. The CDR3 sequence: CSVAWGGTSQETQYF. Written as DNA, the CDR3 is TGCAGCGTTGCGTGGGGAGGGACTAGCCAAGAGACCCAGTACTTC.

For this clonotype: Being one base from a much bigger clone, this may be a read error. The gene calls are TRBV12-3 or TRBV12-4 and TRBJ2-2; 12 bases are shared with TRBD2. The V segment lost 7 bases and the J segment 7 bases; nucleotides outside the gene matches: 4. CDR3 length equals 14 residues. The CDR3 coding sequence is TGTGCCAGCATTCTAGCGGGGGGGCTCGGGGAGCTGTTTTTT. Translating gives CASILAGGLGELFF.

Remarks on this clonotype: It may be a read error: a sequence one base away is much more abundant. The CDR3 nucleotides read TGTGCCAGCAGCCCCGGCGGGGGTTTTGTCGGGGGCAGAGATACGCAGTATTTT. Its translation: CASSPGGGFVGGRDTQYF. The V call is TRBV3-1, the J call TRBJ2-3; D perhaps matches TRBD2 (7 bases). Trimming removed 4 bases at V and 5 bases at J, with 25 bases between. CDR3 size: 18 residues. In germline, CDR1 is LGHDT, CDR2 YNNKEL (reference sequence).

There are many counts of this clonotype. The chain is built from TRBV18 and TRBJ2-1; TRBD1 might be the D (5 bases). This CDR3 has 15 amino acids. Germline loops: CDR1 KGHSH, CDR2 LQKENI. V lost 6 bases and J lost 3, with 15 bases in between. In DNA, the CDR3 is TGTGCCAGCTCCCCGGACACCCAGCGCTACAATGAGCAGTTCTTC. Its translation is CASSPDTQRYNEQFF.

In this sample, this clonotype turned up a few times. The DNA for the CDR3 is TGTGCCAGCAGTTACTCTAGTCGACAGGGGTTTACTTATGGCTACACCTTC. Translated: CASSYSSRQGFTYGYTF. The chain links TRBV6-5 to TRBJ1-2; 8 bases align to TRBD1. V lost 0 bases and J lost 5; bases outside the gene matches: 11. The CDR3 sequence is 17 residues long. Germline assignment: CDR1 MNHEY and CDR2 SVGAGI.

V usage is TRBV20-1 and J usage is TRBJ2-1; TRBD2 matches 7 bases. CDR3 length equals 15 residues. J lost 9 bases, V lost 0 bases, and 11 bases had no gene match. Germline V gene data show CDR1 as DFQATT and CDR2 as SNEGSKA (reference sequence). The CDR3 sequence: CSARDFLEGGSEQFF. In DNA, the CDR3 is TGCAGTGCTAGAGACTTTTTGGAGGGAGGGTCTGAGCAGTTCTTC.